Listed here are 18 T cell receptor beta chains from one sample, sequenced in a study of T cells in Graves' hyperthyroidism and ophthalmopathy. Amplified TCR beta CDR3 regions came from RNA transcripts. During a first-round RT-PCR of the TCR CDR3, the HTBI primer set was used. TCRdb reprocessed the multiplex PCR reads via MiXCR and lists one record per CDR3 protein. The sample lists under 350,000 distinct CDR3 sequences, under 25% occurring once. Sequenced: blood. These receptors were obtained from a woman between 45 and 65 years old with Graves' hyperthyroidism.

This clonotype was seen many times. The CDR3 is CASSEAGDTIYF. In DNA, the CDR3 is TGTGCCAGCAGTGAAGCTGGGGACACCATATATTTT. This chain connects TRBV6-1 to TRBJ1-3; D is unresolved. The V and J ends lost 0 bases and 8 bases respectively, with 5 bases between them. Germline assignment: CDR1 MNHNS and CDR2 SASEGT. This CDR3 contains 12 residues.

This chain joins TRBV12-5 and TRBJ1-2; TRBD1 matches 7 bases. The CDR3 has 14 amino acids. Germline loops: CDR1 LGHNT, CDR2 FRNRAP. Trimming cost V 4 bases and J 5 bases; bases outside gene matches: 7. CDR3 DNA: TGTGCTAGTGGTTCCCCTGGACAGGTGTATGGCTACACCTTC. This gives the protein CASGSPGQVYGYTF.

The CDR3 DNA follows: TGTGCCAGCAGTGACTCATACGACCTAGCACCCAGCACAGATACGCAGTATTTT. It yields the protein CASSDSYDLAPSTDTQYF. The chain is built from TRBV6-4 and TRBJ2-3; a weak D match, TRBD2 (5 bases). V was trimmed by 0 bases and J by 0 bases, leaving 16 bases between them. Germline CDR1 is MRHNA and CDR2 is SNTAGT. This CDR3 has 18 residues.

This clonotype was seen many times. The chain carries TRBV7-2 and TRBJ2-7; tentatively, D is TRBD1 (6 bases). CDR1 and CDR2 from the germline V gene are SGHTA and FQGNSA. Deletions cut 6 bases from V and 2 bases from J, with 11 bases between. This CDR3 spans 13 amino acids. In DNA, the CDR3 is TGTGCCAGCAGTTCTGGACAGCCCTACGAGCAGTACTTC. Translating gives CASSSGQPYEQYF.

This clonotype was seen many times. The chain links TRBV11-2 to TRBJ1-2; 7 bases line up with TRBD1. Germline V lookup: CDR1 SGHAT, CDR2 FQNNGV. This CDR3 is 15 amino acids long. The trim removed 5 bases at V and 4 bases at J, leaving 10 bases unmatched. The CDR3 bases are TGTGCCAGCAGCCCGATGAGGACAGGCGGCTATGGCTACACCTTC. Its protein product is CASSPMRTGGYGYTF.

This clonotype was observed many times. The chain employs TRBV6-2 or TRBV6-3 and TRBJ1-1; TRBD1 might be the D (6 bases). Trimming pared 6 bases from V and 1 base from J, leaving 12 bases between. This CDR3 has 14 amino acids. Per the germline V gene, CDR1 is MNHEY and CDR2 is SVGEGT. The CDR3: CASRLQGRNTEAFF. CDR3 DNA: TGTGCCAGCAGACTACAGGGTAGGAACACTGAAGCTTTCTTT.

The chain employs TRBV10-3 and TRBJ1-4; tentative D call: TRBD1 (5 bases). Germline assignment: CDR1 ENHRY and CDR2 SYGVKD. The CDR3 runs 14 residues. V was pared by 5 bases and J by 5 bases, with 12 bases between. As DNA, the CDR3 is TGTGCCATCAGTAGGGACGGTCGGAATGAAAAACTGTTTTTT. It translates to CAISRDGRNEKLFF.

This clonotype was counted ten times or more. The V gene is TRBV27, the J gene TRBJ2-7; no clear D. Per the germline V gene, CDR1 is MNHEY and CDR2 is SMNVEV (reference sequence). Trimming took off 6 bases at V and 5 bases at J, with 14 bases between the two ends. The CDR3 runs to 13 residues. CDR3 in amino acids: CASRPASTNEQYF. In DNA form, the CDR3 reads TGTGCCAGCAGACCCGCTTCGACCAACGAGCAGTACTTC.

Ten or more counts support this clonotype. This chain joins TRBV28 and TRBJ1-2, with D perhaps matching TRBD1 (5 bases). Germline V CDR1 and CDR2: MDHEN, SYDVKM. Trimming pared 6 bases from V and 3 bases from J, leaving 8 bases between. This CDR3 is built from 12 residues. The CDR3 DNA sequence: TGTGCCAGCAGACGAGGGGACTATGGCTACACCTTC. Protein: CASRRGDYGYTF.

This clonotype has a count of ten or more. The chain carries TRBV11-2 and TRBJ2-7; D uncertain. This CDR3 spans 12 amino acids. V was pared by 4 bases and J by 3 bases, with 7 bases between. Looked up from germline, CDR1 is SGHAT and CDR2 is FQNNGV. Here the CDR3 reads CASSSVGYEQYF. For the CDR3, the DNA is TGTGCCAGCAGCTCCGTCGGCTACGAGCAGTACTTC.

This chain connects TRBV3-1 to TRBJ2-7; the match to TRBD1 covers 10 bases. The trim removed 1 base at V and 6 bases at J, leaving 3 bases unmatched. The germline V gene encodes CDR1 LGHDT and CDR2 YNNKEL (reference sequence). The CDR3 length is 14 residues. The CDR3: CASSQGQGAAEQYF. CDR3 DNA sequence: TGTGCCAGCAGCCAAGGACAGGGGGCGGCCGAGCAGTACTTC.

This clonotype was recorded at least ten times. The gene calls are TRBV28 and TRBJ1-5; 7 nucleotides agree with TRBD1. J was trimmed by 6 bases and V by 3 bases; bases with no gene match: 5. The CDR3 has 14 amino acids. Germline values: CDR1 MDHEN, CDR2 SYDVKM. In DNA form, the CDR3 reads TGTGCCAGCAGTTTTAGAGGGGGCGGTCAGCCCCAGCATTTT. Translation gives CASSFRGGGQPQHF.

This clonotype was recorded at least ten times. The chain uses TRBV27 and TRBJ1-1, with a weak D call TRBD1 (5 bases). CDR1 and CDR2 from the germline V gene are MNHEY and SMNVEV (reference sequence). The CDR3 is 16 residues long. Between the trimmed V and J ends, which lost 6 bases and 0 bases, there was a span of 17 bases. The CDR3 region has the DNA TGTGCCAGCAGAGAGTGGGGGGGAGTCGTGAACACTGAAGCTTTCTTT. Translation gives CASREWGGVVNTEAFF.

This clonotype came up a few times. CDR3 DNA sequence: TGTGCCAGCAGTGAAATAACAGGAATGGGGGAGACCCAGTACTTC. It specifies CASSEITGMGETQYF. J is TRBJ2-5 and V is TRBV25-1; D is perhaps TRBD1 (5 bases). From germline, CDR1 is MGHDK and CDR2 SYGVNS. Between the trimmed V and J ends, which lost 2 bases and 5 bases, there was a span of 15 bases. CDR3 length: 15 residues.

This clonotype occurred many times. V usage is TRBV29-1 and J usage is TRBJ2-3; 7 nucleotides agree with TRBD1. In germline, CDR1 is SQVTM, CDR2 ANQGSEA. V lost 6 bases, J lost 2 bases, and 5 bases stayed unmatched. This CDR3 is built from 13 residues. The CDR3 DNA sequence: TGCAGCGTGGGGACAGCCCCCACAGATACGCAGTATTTT. Translated, it gives CSVGTAPTDTQYF.

This clonotype appeared many times. The J gene is TRBJ2-2, the V gene TRBV11-2; D unclear. V dropped 1 base and J dropped 4 bases, with 10 bases sitting between them. Germline assignment: CDR1 SGHAT and CDR2 FQNNGV. This CDR3 region has 15 residues. The CDR3 is CASSLVLGGTGELFF. In nucleotides, the CDR3 is TGTGCCAGCAGCTTAGTGCTGGGTGGCACCGGGGAGCTGTTTTTT.

As concerns this clonotype: This may be a read error: a much more frequent sequence differs by one nucleotide. The genes are TRBV3-1 and TRBJ1-1, with D perhaps TRBD1 (5 bases). The CDR3 has 13 amino acids. Per germline, CDR1 LGHDT and CDR2 YNNKEL (reference sequence). V lost 6 bases to trimming and J lost 0 bases, with 8 bases between them. CDR3 protein: CASRQTVNTEAFF. DNA for the CDR3: TGTGCCAGCAGACAGACAGTGAACACTGAAGCTTTCTTT. Full variable domain (missing parts from reference TRBV3-1 and TRBJ1-1): DTAVSQTPKYLVTQMGNDKSIKCEQNLGHDTMYWYKQDSKKFLKIMFSYNNKELIINETVPNRFSPKSPDKAHLNLHINSLELGDSAVYFCASRQTVNTEAFFGQGTRLTVV.

This chain links TRBV19 with TRBJ2-1; 9 nucleotides align to TRBD2. The trim removed 4 bases at V and 4 bases at J, leaving 11 bases unmatched. The CDR3 has 17 residues. The germline V gene has CDR1 LNHDA and CDR2 SQIVND (reference sequence). This CDR3 is CASSTPSGVPLYNEQFF. The CDR3 nucleotides are TGTGCCAGTAGTACCCCTAGCGGGGTCCCCCTTTACAATGAGCAGTTCTTC.